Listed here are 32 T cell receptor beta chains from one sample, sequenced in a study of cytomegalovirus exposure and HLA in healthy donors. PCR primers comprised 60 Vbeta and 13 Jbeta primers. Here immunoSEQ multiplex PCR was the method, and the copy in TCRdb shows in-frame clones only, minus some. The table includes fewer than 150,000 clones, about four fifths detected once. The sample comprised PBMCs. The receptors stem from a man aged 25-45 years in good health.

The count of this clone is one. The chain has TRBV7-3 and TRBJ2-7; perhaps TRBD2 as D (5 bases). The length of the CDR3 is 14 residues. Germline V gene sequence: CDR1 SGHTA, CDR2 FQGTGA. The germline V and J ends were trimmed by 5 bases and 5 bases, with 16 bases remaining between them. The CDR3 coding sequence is TGTGCCAGCAGCCCTGACTACCCGAGGGACGAGCAGTACTTC. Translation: CASSPDYPRDEQYF.

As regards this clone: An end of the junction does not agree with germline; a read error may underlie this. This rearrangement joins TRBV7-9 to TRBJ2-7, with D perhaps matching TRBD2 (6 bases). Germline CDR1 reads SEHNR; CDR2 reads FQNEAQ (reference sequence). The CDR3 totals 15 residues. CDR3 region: CSSSSASRDFYEQYF. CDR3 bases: TGTTCCAGCAGCTCCGCCTCCCGGGACTTCTACGAGCAGTACTTC.

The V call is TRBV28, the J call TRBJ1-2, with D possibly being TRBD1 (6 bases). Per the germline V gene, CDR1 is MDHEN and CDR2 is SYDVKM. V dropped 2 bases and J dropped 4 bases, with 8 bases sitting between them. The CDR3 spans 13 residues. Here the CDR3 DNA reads TGTGCCAGCAGTTTACTAGGGGGCTATGGCTACACCTTC. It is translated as CASSLLGGYGYTF.

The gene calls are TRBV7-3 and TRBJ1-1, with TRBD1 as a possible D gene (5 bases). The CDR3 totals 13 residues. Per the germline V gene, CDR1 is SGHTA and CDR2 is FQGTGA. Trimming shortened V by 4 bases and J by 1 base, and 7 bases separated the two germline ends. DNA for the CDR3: TGTGCCAGCAGCTCCGGGGGGAACACTGAAGCTTTCTTT. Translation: CASSSGGNTEAFF.

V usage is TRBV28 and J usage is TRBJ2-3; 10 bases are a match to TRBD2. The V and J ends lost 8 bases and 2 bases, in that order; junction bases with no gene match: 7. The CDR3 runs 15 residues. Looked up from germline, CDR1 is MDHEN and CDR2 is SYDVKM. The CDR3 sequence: CASVASGSLTDTQYF. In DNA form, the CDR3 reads TGTGCCAGCGTGGCTAGCGGGAGCCTCACAGATACGCAGTATTTT.

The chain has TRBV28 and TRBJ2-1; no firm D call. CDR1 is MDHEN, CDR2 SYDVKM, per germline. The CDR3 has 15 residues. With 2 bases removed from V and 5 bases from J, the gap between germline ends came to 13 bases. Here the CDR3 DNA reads TGTGCCAGCAGTTTAGGCGGCCGTCGGAACAATGAGCAGTTCTTC. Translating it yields CASSLGGRRNNEQFF.

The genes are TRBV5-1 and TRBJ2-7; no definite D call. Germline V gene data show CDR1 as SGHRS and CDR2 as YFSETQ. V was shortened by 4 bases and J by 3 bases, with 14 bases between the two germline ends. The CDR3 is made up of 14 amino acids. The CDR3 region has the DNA TGCGCCAGCAGCCTGGTGGGCCCGAACTACGAGCAGTACTTC. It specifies CASSLVGPNYEQYF.

The CDR3, as DNA: TGTGCCAGCAGCTTCCCGACCGGGACAGGACGAAATACGCAGTATTTT. This translates into CASSFPTGTGRNTQYF. The V gene is TRBV7-8, the J gene TRBJ2-3; TRBD1 aligns across 8 bases. Germline V gives CDR1 SGHVS, CDR2 FQNEAQ. The CDR3 extends over 16 amino acids. J was trimmed by 7 bases and V by 3 bases; bases with no gene match: 12.

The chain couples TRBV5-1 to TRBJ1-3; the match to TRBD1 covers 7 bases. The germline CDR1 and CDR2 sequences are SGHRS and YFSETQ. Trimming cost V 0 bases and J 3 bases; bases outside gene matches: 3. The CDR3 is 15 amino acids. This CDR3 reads CASSLETGVGNTIYF. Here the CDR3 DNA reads TGCGCCAGCAGCTTGGAAACAGGGGTTGGAAACACCATATATTTT.

The chain's CDR3 is CASSLGRAGYGYTF. The CDR3 nucleotides are TGTGCCAGCAGCTTGGGCAGGGCAGGCTATGGCTACACCTTC. The genes are TRBV5-8 and TRBJ1-2; D perhaps matches TRBD1 (5 bases). The CDR3 has 14 amino acids. V was shortened by 0 bases and J by 4 bases, with 10 bases between the two germline ends. Germline lookup yields CDR1 SGHTS and CDR2 YDEGEE.

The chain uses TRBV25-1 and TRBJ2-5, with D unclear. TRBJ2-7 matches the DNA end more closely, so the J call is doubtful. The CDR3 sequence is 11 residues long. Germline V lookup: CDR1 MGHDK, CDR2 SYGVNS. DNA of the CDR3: TGTGCCAGCAGTCACTACTACGAGCAGTACTTC. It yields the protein CASSHYYEQYF.

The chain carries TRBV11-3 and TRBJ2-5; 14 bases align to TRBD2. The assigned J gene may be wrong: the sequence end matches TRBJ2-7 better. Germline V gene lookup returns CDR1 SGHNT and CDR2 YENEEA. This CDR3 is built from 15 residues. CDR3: CASSSSTSGRAEQYF. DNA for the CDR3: TGTGCCAGCAGCTCCTCGACTAGCGGGAGGGCCGAGCAGTACTTC.

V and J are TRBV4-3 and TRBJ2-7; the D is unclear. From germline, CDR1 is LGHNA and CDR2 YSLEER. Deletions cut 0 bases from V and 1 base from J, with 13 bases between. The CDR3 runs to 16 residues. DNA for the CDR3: TGCGCCAGCAGCCAAGAGACATACACTTCTTCCTACGAGCAGTACTTC. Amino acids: CASSQETYTSSYEQYF.

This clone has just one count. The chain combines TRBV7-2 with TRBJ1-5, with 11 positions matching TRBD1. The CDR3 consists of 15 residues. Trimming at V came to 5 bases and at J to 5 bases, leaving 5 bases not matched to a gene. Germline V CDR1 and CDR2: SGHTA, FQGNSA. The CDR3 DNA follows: TGTGCCAGCAGCCAGGGACAGGGGGTTTATCAGCCCCAGCATTTT. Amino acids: CASSQGQGVYQPQHF.

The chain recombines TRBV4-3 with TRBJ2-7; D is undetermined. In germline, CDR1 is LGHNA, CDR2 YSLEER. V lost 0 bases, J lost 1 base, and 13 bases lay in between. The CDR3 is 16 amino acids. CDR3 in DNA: TGCGCCAGCAGCCAAGATACGGGTATTAATTCCTACGAGCAGTACTTC. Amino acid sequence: CASSQDTGINSYEQYF.

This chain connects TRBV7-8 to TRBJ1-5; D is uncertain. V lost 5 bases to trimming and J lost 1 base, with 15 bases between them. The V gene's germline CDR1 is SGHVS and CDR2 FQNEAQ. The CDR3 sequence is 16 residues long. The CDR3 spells CASSPEAGVSNQPQHF. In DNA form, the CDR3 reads TGTGCCAGCAGCCCCGAGGCGGGAGTCAGCAATCAGCCCCAGCATTTT.

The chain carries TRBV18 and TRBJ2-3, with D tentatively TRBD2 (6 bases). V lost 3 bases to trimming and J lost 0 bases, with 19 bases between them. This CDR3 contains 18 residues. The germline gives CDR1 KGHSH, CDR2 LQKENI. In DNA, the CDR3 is TGTGCCAGCTCACCGCCTAGCGCCCTACATACTAGCACAGATACGCAGTATTTT. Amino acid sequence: CASSPPSALHTSTDTQYF.

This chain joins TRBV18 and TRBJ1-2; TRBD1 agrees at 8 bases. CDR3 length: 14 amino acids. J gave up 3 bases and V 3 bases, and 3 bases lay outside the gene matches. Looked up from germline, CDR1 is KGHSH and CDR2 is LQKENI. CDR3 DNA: TGTGCCAGCTCACCTGGACAGGGAGACTATGGCTACACCTTC. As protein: CASSPGQGDYGYTF.

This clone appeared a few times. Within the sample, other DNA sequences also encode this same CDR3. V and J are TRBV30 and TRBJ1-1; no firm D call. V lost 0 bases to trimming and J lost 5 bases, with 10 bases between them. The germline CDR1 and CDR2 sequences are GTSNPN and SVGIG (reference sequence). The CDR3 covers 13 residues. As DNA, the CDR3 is TGTGCCTGGAGTGTATCCCACGGGACTGAAGCTTTCTTT. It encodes CAWSVSHGTEAFF. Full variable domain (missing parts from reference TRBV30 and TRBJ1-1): SQTIHQWPATLVQPVGSPLSLECTVEGTSNPNLYWYRQAAGRGLQLLFYSVGIGQISSEVPQNLSASRPQDRQFILSSKKLLLSDSGFYLCAWSVSHGTEAFFGQGTRLTVV.

The CDR3 region has the DNA TGTGCCAGCAGCTTCGACAGCTACAATGAGCAGTTCTTC. Protein: CASSFDSYNEQFF. The rearrangement uses TRBV5-6 and TRBJ2-1; possibly TRBD1 for D (5 bases). The germline V gene has CDR1 SGHDT and CDR2 YYEEEE. The CDR3 length is 13 residues. V lost 2 bases, J lost 3 bases, and 6 bases lay in between.

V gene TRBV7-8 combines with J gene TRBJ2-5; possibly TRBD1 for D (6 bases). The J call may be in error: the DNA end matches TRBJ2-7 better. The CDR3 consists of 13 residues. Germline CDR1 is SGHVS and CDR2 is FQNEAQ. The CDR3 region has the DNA TGTGCCAGCAGCTTTACAGGGATCTACGAGCAGTACTTC. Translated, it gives CASSFTGIYEQYF.

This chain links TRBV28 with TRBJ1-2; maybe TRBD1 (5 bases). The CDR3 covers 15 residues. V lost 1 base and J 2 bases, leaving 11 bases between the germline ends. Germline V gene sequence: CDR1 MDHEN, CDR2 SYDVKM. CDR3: CASSLYAQGNYGYTF. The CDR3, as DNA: TGTGCCAGCAGTTTATACGCCCAGGGAAACTATGGCTACACCTTC.

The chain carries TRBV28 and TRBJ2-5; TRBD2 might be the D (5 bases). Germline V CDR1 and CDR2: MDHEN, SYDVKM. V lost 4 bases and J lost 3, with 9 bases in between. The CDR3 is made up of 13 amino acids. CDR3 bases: TGTGCCAGCAGTTCCCCCGGGGAAGAGACCCAGTACTTC. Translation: CASSSPGEETQYF.

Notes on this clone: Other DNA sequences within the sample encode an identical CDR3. The CDR3, as DNA: TGTGCCAGCTCACCGGCCACAGGGATGAGGAACACTGAAGCTTTCTTT. It encodes CASSPATGMRNTEAFF. V and J are TRBV18 and TRBJ1-1; perhaps TRBD1 as D (6 bases). Trimming left V 3 bases short and J 1 base short, with 15 bases between. The CDR3 extends over 16 amino acids. Germline V lookup: CDR1 KGHSH, CDR2 LQKENI.

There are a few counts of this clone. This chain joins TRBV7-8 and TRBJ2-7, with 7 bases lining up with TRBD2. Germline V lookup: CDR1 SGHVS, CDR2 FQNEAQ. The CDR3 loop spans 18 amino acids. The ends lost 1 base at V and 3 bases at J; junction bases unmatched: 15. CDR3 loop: CASSLESWLAAIYYEQYF. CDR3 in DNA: TGTGCCAGCAGCTTAGAGTCTTGGCTAGCGGCTATATACTACGAGCAGTACTTC.

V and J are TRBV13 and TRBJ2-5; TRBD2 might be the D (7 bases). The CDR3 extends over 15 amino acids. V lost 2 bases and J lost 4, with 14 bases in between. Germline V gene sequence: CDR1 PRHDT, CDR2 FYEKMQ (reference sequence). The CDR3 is CASSLWGGGRETQYF. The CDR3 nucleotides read TGTGCCAGCAGCTTATGGGGCGGGGGCCGAGAGACCCAGTACTTC.

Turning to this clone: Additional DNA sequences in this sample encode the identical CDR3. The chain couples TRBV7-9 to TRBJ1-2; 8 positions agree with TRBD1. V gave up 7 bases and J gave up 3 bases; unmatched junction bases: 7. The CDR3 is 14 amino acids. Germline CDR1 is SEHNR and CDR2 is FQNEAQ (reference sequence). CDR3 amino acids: CASTTGQGHYGYTF. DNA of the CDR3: TGTGCCAGCACCACCGGACAGGGCCACTATGGCTACACCTTC.

The CDR3 DNA follows: TGTGCCAGCAGTTCCGACAGGGAGTCCTACGAGCAGTACTTC. Its protein is CASSSDRESYEQYF. The V call is TRBV6-5, the J call TRBJ2-7, with 7 bases fitting TRBD1. Germline lookup yields CDR1 MNHEY and CDR2 SVGAGI. The CDR3 is 14 residues long. V was pared by 4 bases and J by 1 base, with 4 bases of the junction left unmatched.

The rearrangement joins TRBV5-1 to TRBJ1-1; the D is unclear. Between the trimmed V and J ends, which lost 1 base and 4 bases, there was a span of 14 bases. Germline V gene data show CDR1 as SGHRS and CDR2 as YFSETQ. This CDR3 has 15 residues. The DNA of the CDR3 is TGCGCCAGCAGCTTGTCCACCGGGGTTCGCACTGAAGCTTTCTTT. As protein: CASSLSTGVRTEAFF.

The CDR3 coding sequence is TGCAGCGCCCTGGGTGGGACAGGGAGGCTGCGCGAGCAGTACTTC. As protein: CSALGGTGRLREQYF. V and J are TRBV29-1 and TRBJ2-7; 9 bases line up with TRBD1. V shed 7 bases and J 6 bases; nucleotides not matched to a gene: 16. The CDR3 is 15 residues long. The germline gives CDR1 SQVTM, CDR2 ANQGSEA.

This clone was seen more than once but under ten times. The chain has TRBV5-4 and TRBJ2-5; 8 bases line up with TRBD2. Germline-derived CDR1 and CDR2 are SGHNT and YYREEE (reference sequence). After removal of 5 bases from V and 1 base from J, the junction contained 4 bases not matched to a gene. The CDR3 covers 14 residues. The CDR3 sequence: CASSSGLAQETQYF. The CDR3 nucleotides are TGTGCCAGCAGTTCAGGACTAGCCCAAGAGACCCAGTACTTC.

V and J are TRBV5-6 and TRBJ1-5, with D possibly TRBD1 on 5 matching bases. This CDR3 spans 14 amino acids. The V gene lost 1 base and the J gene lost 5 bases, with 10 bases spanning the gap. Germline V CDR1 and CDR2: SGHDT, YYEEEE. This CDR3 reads CASSLLSGDQPQHF. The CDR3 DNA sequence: TGTGCCAGCAGCTTGCTGTCGGGGGATCAGCCCCAGCATTTT.